The present entry profiles one T cell receptor beta chain with its context. The CDR3 totals 16 residues. Trimming stripped 5 bases from V and 0 bases from J, with 13 bases between. From germline, CDR1 is SGHTA and CDR2 FQGNSA. Primed by a sample-barcoded 5' primer and a J-beta primer mix, a second PCR proceeded for 7 to 11 cycles. From the 5' RACE reads, TCRdb called clonotypes with MiXCR, one entry per CDR3 protein. The table includes hundreds of thousands of distinct CDR3 sequences, 29% detected once. The record originates from a study of blood T cells in healthy people across ages. This sequence was found in a woman aged 80 or older in good health. Input material: blood. The genes are TRBV7-2 and TRBJ1-4; D may be TRBD1 (5 bases). In DNA form, the CDR3 reads TGTGCCAGCAGCCGTAAAAGGGGCGCAACTAATGAAAAACTGTTTTTT. Encoded protein: CASSRKRGATNEKLFF.